The clone carrying this T cell receptor (beta chain) was seen only once. No antigen is known for it. An end of the junction differs from the germline gene, which may be a read error. CDR1 and CDR2 (germline): SGHVS, FQNEAQ. The CDR3 covers 15 residues. TCR beta cDNA libraries had unique molecular identifiers. TCRdb re-called the PCR reads with MiXCR, one entry per CDR3 protein. This table holds around 500,000 distinct CDR3 sequences, around 31% found once. This entry comes from a study of post-analysis software for immune sequencing data. The study's findings and limits: TRBV5-6, TRBV5-1 and TRBV20-1 were among a handful of TRBV segments more frequent in patients than controls.

Sequenced input: blood. This receptor was identified in a girl between 2 and 17 years old with multiple sclerosis. The chain employs TRBV7-8 and TRBJ2-7, with 8 bases matching TRBD2. The CDR3: CAGSSGRGVSNEQYF. The DNA for the CDR3 is TGTGCCGGCAGCTCCGGGAGGGGCGTTAGCAATGAGCAGTACTTC.